These T cell receptor beta chains were read from a single sample in a study of T cell clonotyping in hematopoietic cell transplantation. Sequencing used immunoSEQ multiplex PCR; TCRdb keeps in-frame clones, though not all of them. The top ten clones hold about 1.8% of a sample with some 29,000 clones, about four fifths of them seen once. The sequencing used peripheral blood mononuclear cells, collected before stem cell transplant. The receptors derive from a man between 35 and 55 years old with acute myeloid leukemia. Some clones in this sample may be carry-over from other donors' samples. The CDR3 runs from the conserved cysteine through the conserved F or W. The order of the fields is V gene, D gene, clone size, J gene, CDR3 DNA, CDR3 protein. The D gene is left open where the match is weak. Clone size is shown for a subset of rows, as once, few, many or a class of expanded clone.

v_gene: TRBV19; d_gene: .; abundance: .; j_gene: TRBJ2-5; CDR3nt: TGTGCCAGTAGTATTACGACCGCCGGAGAGACCCAGTACTTC; CDR3aa: CASSITTAGETQYF
v_gene: TRBV5-5; d_gene: .; abundance: .; j_gene: TRBJ2-1; CDR3nt: TGTGCCAGCAGCTTGAGCGGGTCATCCCCCTACAATGAGCAGTTCTTC; CDR3aa: CASSLSGSSPYNEQFF
v_gene: TRBV10-2; d_gene: .; abundance: .; j_gene: TRBJ2-1; CDR3nt: TGCGCCACCCCGAGGGGTTTAGGGGACAATGAGCAGTTCTTC; CDR3aa: CATPRGLGDNEQFF
v_gene: TRBV6-5; d_gene: .; abundance: .; j_gene: TRBJ2-4; CDR3nt: TGTGCCAGCCGGGGGGCAACCAAAAACATTCAGTACTTC; CDR3aa: CASRGATKNIQYF
v_gene: TRBV5-1; d_gene: .; abundance: .; j_gene: TRBJ1-4; CDR3nt: TGCGCCAGCAGTCCGCACCGTGGGGGGGCGCGTGAAAAACTGTTTTTT; CDR3aa: CASSPHRGGAREKLFF
v_gene: TRBV19; d_gene: .; abundance: .; j_gene: TRBJ1-1; CDR3nt: TGTGCCAGTAGTATAGGACAATCTGAAGCTTTCTTT; CDR3aa: CASSIGQSEAFF
v_gene: TRBV5-1; d_gene: .; abundance: few; j_gene: TRBJ2-7; CDR3nt: TGCGCCAGCAGCGGAGGACATCCCTACGAGCAGTACTTC; CDR3aa: CASSGGHPYEQYF
v_gene: TRBV19; d_gene: TRBD2; abundance: .; j_gene: TRBJ2-1; CDR3nt: TGTGCCAGTAGTCCACCGGGACTAGGGGGGAATGAGCAGTTCTTC; CDR3aa: CASSPPGLGGNEQFF
v_gene: TRBV2; d_gene: TRBD1; abundance: .; j_gene: TRBJ1-2; CDR3nt: TGTGCCAGCAGTGAATTAGCAGGGGGTGGCTACACCTTC; CDR3aa: CASSELAGGGYTF
v_gene: TRBV9; d_gene: TRBD2; abundance: .; j_gene: TRBJ2-7; CDR3nt: TGTGCCAGCAGCGTAGGTCTAGCGGGGAACTACGAGCAGTACTTC; CDR3aa: CASSVGLAGNYEQYF
v_gene: TRBV11-3; d_gene: .; abundance: .; j_gene: TRBJ1-2; CDR3nt: TGTGCCAGCAGCGAGGGCGATCCTAACTATGGCTACACCTTC; CDR3aa: CASSEGDPNYGYTF
v_gene: TRBV5-4; d_gene: .; abundance: .; j_gene: TRBJ2-3; CDR3nt: TGTGCCAGCAGCTTGGTCGGGGGCCGTGGTGATACGCAGTATTTT; CDR3aa: CASSLVGGRGDTQYF
v_gene: TRBV7-8; d_gene: .; abundance: .; j_gene: TRBJ2-7; CDR3nt: TGTGCCAGCAGCTTAGGGGACTACGAGCAGTACTTC; CDR3aa: CASSLGDYEQYF
v_gene: TRBV7-9; d_gene: .; abundance: .; j_gene: TRBJ1-1; CDR3nt: TGTGCCAGCAGCCTCGGGGGGGGACCCAAAGAAGCTTTCTTT; CDR3aa: CASSLGGGPKEAFF
v_gene: TRBV28; d_gene: TRBD2; abundance: .; j_gene: TRBJ2-1; CDR3nt: TGTGCCAGCAGTACGACGGGAGGGCCAGGATCGGAGTTCTTC; CDR3aa: CASSTTGGPGSEFF
v_gene: TRBV19; d_gene: .; abundance: .; j_gene: TRBJ1-2; CDR3nt: TGTGCCAGTAGTATCCCCAGTTATGGCTACACCTTC; CDR3aa: CASSIPSYGYTF
v_gene: TRBV5-1; d_gene: .; abundance: .; j_gene: TRBJ1-1; CDR3nt: TGCGCCAGCAGGGGCCCAGGGAACACTGAAGCTTTCTTT; CDR3aa: CASRGPGNTEAFF